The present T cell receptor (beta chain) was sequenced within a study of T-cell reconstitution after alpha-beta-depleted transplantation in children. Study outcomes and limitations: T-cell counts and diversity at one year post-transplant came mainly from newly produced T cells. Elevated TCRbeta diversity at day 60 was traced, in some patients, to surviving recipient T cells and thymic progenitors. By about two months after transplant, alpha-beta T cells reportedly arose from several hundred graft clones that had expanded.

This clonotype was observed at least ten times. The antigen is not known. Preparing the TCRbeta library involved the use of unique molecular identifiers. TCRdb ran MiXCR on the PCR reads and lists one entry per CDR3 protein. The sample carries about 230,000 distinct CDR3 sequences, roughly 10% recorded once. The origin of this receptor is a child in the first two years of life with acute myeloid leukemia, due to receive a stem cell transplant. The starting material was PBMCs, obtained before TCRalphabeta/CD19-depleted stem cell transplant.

CDR3 nucleotide sequence: TGTGCCAGCAGCTTACGGGGGGACTCGCCCCTCCAAGAGACCCAGTACTTC. Encoded protein: CASSLRGDSPLQETQYF. The chain couples TRBV11-2 to TRBJ2-5; 7 bases line up with TRBD2. Germline lookup yields CDR1 SGHAT and CDR2 FQNNGV. V was pared by 2 bases and J by 1 base, with 10 bases of the junction left unmatched. This CDR3 region has 17 residues.